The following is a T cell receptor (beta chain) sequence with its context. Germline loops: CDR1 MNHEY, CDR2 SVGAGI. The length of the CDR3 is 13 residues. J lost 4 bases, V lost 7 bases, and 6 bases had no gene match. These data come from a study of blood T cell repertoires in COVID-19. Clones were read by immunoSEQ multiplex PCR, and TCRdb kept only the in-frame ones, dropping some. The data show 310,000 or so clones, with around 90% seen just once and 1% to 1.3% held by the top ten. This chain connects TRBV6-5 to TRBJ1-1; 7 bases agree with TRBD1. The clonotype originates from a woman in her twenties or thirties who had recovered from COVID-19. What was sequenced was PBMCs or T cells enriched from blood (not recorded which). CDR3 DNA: TGTGCCAGCAACTTCGACAGGGCCACTGAAGCTTTCTTT. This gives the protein CASNFDRATEAFF.